Sequencing of this T cell receptor beta chain was carried out in a study of cytomegalovirus exposure and HLA in healthy donors. The PCR was carried out with 60 Vbeta primers and 13 Jbeta primers. Method: immunoSEQ multiplex PCR; TCRdb's copy keeps in-frame clones and lacks some. The data show tens of thousands of clones, roughly 74% seen once. Germline CDR1 SGHVS, CDR2 FNYEAQ. J gave up 1 base and V 1 base, and 6 bases lay outside the gene matches. The CDR3 length is 18 residues. Regarding this clone: The antigen is not known.

Study-wide results and limits: Listed as cytomegalovirus-associated were more than 150 TCR beta chains. Earlier analysis looked at TCR beta V segments, and most were productive about 87% or about 30% of the time. Several top significant clusters appeared, in a later analysis, to be linked to common viral pathogens.

The chain links TRBV7-6 to TRBJ2-1; 11 bases are a match to TRBD2. The sequencing input was PBMCs. The clonotype was recovered from a young man in good health and CMV-seropositive. CDR3 residues: CASSLDLGLAESYNEQFF. CDR3 sequence (DNA): TGTGCCAGCAGCTTAGACCTGGGACTAGCGGAGTCCTACAATGAGCAGTTCTTC.